This T cell receptor (beta chain) was recorded in a study of regulatory T cells in long-lasting Graves disease. About the research overall: With positive TSH receptor antibodies and over 5 years of antithyroid drugs, Graves' disease was considered persistent.

The time point is: persistent/refractory GD, antithyroid drugs over 5 years with positive TRAb. PBMC-extracted RNA yielded the TCR library. This CDR3 contains 15 residues. Between the trimmed V and J ends, which lost 6 bases and 8 bases, there was a span of 17 bases. CDR1 SGHDN and CDR2 FVKESK come from the germline V gene. This clonotype came up a few times. Assembly of TCR beta libraries relied on iRepertoire HTBI primers together with Arm-PCR of CDR3 regions. Original methodology: Throughout the samples, researchers identified 62 TRBV and some 14 TRBJ segments. TCRdb ran MiXCR on the multiplex PCR reads and lists one entry per CDR3 protein. TCRdb's processing, not the authors', yielded these V and J calls. The sample has more than 300,000 distinct CDR3 sequences, less than 30% seen once; the top ten hold around 30%.

The chain employs TRBV14 and TRBJ1-6, with unresolved D. The clonotype was recovered from a woman aged 35 to 49 with Graves disease. The sample consisted of peripheral blood mononuclear cells (PBMCs), taken when the disease was refractory, from a patient treated with antithyroid drugs. CDR3: CASSLLKGGYSPLHF. The CDR3 region has the DNA TGTGCCAGCAGTCTTCTTAAGGGAGGTTATTCACCCCTCCACTTT.